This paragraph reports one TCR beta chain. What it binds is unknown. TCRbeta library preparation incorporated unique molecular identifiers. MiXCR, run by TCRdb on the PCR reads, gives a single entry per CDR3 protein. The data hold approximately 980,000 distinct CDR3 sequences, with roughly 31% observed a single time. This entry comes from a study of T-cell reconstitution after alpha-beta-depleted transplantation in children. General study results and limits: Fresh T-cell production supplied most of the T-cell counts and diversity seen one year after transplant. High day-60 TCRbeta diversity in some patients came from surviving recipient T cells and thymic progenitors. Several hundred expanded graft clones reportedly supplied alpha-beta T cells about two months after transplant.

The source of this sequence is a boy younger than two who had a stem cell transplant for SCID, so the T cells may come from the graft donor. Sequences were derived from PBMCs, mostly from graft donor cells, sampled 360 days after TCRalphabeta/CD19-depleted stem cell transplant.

The DNA of the CDR3 is TGTGCCAGCAGCGTAGAAGGAAGGGGGCACTATGGCTACACCTTC. Translating it yields CASSVEGRGHYGYTF. The gene calls are TRBV9 and TRBJ1-2, with 7 bases aligning to TRBD1. This CDR3 has 15 residues. In germline, CDR1 is SGDLS, CDR2 YYNGEE. Losses at the gene ends were 0 bases for V and 3 bases for J; bases not matched to a gene: 5.